The 23 T cell receptor beta chains below come from one sample, sequenced in a study of cytomegalovirus exposure and HLA in healthy donors. 60 Vbeta and 13 Jbeta primers were used in PCR. The data were produced by immunoSEQ multiplex PCR, yet TCRdb's version contains in-frame clones alone and is incomplete. Of over 90,000 clones listed, approximately 73% are singletons. The sequenced sample was PBMCs. These receptors came from a woman in her late teens or twenties in good health and CMV-seropositive.

This chain links TRBV14 with TRBJ2-3; 8 bases line up with TRBD1. With 2 bases clipped from V and 7 bases from J, the junction kept 8 bases outside the gene matches. The CDR3 totals 15 residues. Germline CDR1 reads SGHDN; CDR2 reads FVKESK. The DNA for the CDR3 is TGTGCCAGCAGCCAAATAGGACAGGGCTTGCATACGCAGTATTTT. Its translation is CASSQIGQGLHTQYF.

The chain couples TRBV4-2 to TRBJ2-5, with a possible D match to TRBD2 (7 bases). Germline CDR1 LGHNA, CDR2 YNFKEQ. The CDR3 is made up of 15 amino acids. V was pared by 3 bases and J by 4 bases, with 15 bases between. CDR3 DNA: TGTGCCAGCAGCCATAGGAGGGGGGGCTTAGAGACCCAGTACTTC. Amino acid sequence: CASSHRRGGLETQYF.

V gene TRBV7-9 combines with J gene TRBJ2-7, with TRBD1 matching over 8 bases. CDR1 is SEHNR and CDR2 is FQNEAQ in the germline V gene (reference sequence). This CDR3 spans 16 amino acids. The J segment lost 2 bases and the V segment lost 1 base, leaving 7 bases of the junction unmatched. In nucleotides, the CDR3 is TGTGCCAGCAGCTTAGGGGGGTGGGACAGGACCTACGAGCAGTACTTC. Its translation is CASSLGGWDRTYEQYF.

This clone showed up just once. The CDR3 is CASSPYDLGRAQETQYF. CDR3 sequence (DNA): TGTGCCAGCAGTCCCTACGATCTGGGCAGGGCGCAAGAGACCCAGTACTTC. The chain uses TRBV7-9 and TRBJ2-5; tentatively, D is TRBD1 (5 bases). CDR3 length: 17 amino acids. Between the trimmed V and J ends, which lost 6 bases and 2 bases, there was a span of 22 bases. From germline, CDR1 is SEHNR and CDR2 FQNEAQ (reference sequence). The full variable domain, rest sourced from reference TRBV7-9 and TRBJ2-5, is DTGVSQNPRHKITKRGQNVTFRCDPISEHNRLYWYRQTLGQGPEFLTYFQNEAQLEKSRLLSDRFSAERPKGSFSTLEIQRTEQGDSAMYLCASSPYDLGRAQETQYFGPGTRLLVL.

This clone was recorded a few times. CDR3 DNA sequence: TGTGCCAGCAGCTTAGTGATTGGGCCTGGAAACACCATATATTTT. Encoded protein: CASSLVIGPGNTIYF. The chain recombines TRBV7-8 with TRBJ1-3; D gene unclear. V gave up 1 base and J gave up 2 bases, with 9 bases separating them. This CDR3 is 15 amino acids long. Germline values: CDR1 SGHVS, CDR2 FQNEAQ. Full variable domain (missing parts from reference TRBV7-8 and TRBJ1-3): GAGVSQSPRYKVAKRGQDVALRCDPISGHVSLFWYQQALGQGPEFLTYFQNEAQLDKSGLPSDRFFAERPEGSVSTLKIQRTQQEDSAVYLCASSLVIGPGNTIYFGEGSWLTVV.

J is TRBJ2-1 and V is TRBV5-1; 9 bases are a match to TRBD2. Trimming took 4 bases from V and 2 from J; bases not matched to a gene: 7. The CDR3 totals 16 residues. Germline CDR1 and CDR2: SGHRS and YFSETQ. The CDR3 DNA reads as TGCGCCAGCAGCAGCCGATTAGCGGGAGCCTACAATGAGCAGTTCTTC. Translating gives CASSSRLAGAYNEQFF. The complete variable domain, with remaining parts taken from reference TRBV5-1 and TRBJ2-1, reads KAGVTQTPRYLIKTRGQQVTLSCSPISGHRSVSWYQQTPGQGLQFLFEYFSETQRNKGNFPGRFSGRQFSNSRSEMNVSTLELGDSALYLCASSSRLAGAYNEQFFGPGTRLTVL.

The gene calls are TRBV5-1 and TRBJ2-7; TRBD1 matches 8 bases. The junction had 7 bases not matched to a gene; V was cut back by 3 bases and J by 5 bases. The CDR3 loop spans 14 amino acids. Germline V gives CDR1 SGHRS, CDR2 YFSETQ. The CDR3 loop is CASSWTGSTDEQYF. CDR3 nucleotides: TGCGCCAGCAGCTGGACAGGGAGCACGGACGAGCAGTACTTC.

This clone was found once. The chain has TRBV20-1 and TRBJ2-5; D gene unclear. Germline V CDR1 and CDR2: DFQATT, SNEGSKA (reference sequence). The CDR3 sequence is 11 residues long. Trimming took off 6 bases at V and 4 bases at J, with 9 bases between the two ends. CDR3 sequence (DNA): TGCAGTGCCAGTCTGATAGAGACCCAGTACTTC. Its protein is CSASLIETQYF.

This chain joins TRBV9 and TRBJ1-1; D gene ambiguous. Germline CDR1 SGDLS, CDR2 YYNGEE. Trimming pared 3 bases from V and 3 bases from J, leaving 9 bases between. This CDR3 has 13 amino acids. The CDR3 DNA follows: TGTGCCAGCAGCGCCGTCGGTGACACTGAAGCTTTCTTT. This encodes CASSAVGDTEAFF.

This clone was recorded a few times. The rearrangement joins TRBV19 to TRBJ1-1; no reliable D call. V was trimmed by 5 bases and J by 0 bases, leaving 4 bases between them. Germline assignment: CDR1 LNHDA and CDR2 SQIVND (reference sequence). CDR3 length: 12 amino acids. The CDR3 reads CASSDLNTEAFF. The CDR3, as DNA: TGTGCCAGTAGTGACTTGAACACTGAAGCTTTCTTT.

V and J are TRBV5-6 and TRBJ2-7, with 13 positions matching TRBD2. CDR1 SGHDT and CDR2 YYEEEE come from the germline V gene. V lost 3 bases to trimming and J lost 3 bases; unmatched junction nucleotides: 3. The CDR3 sequence is 15 residues long. CDR3 region: CASSSTSGRLYEQYF. The CDR3 DNA is TGTGCCAGCAGCTCGACTAGCGGGAGGCTCTACGAGCAGTACTTC. The full variable domain, in which reference TRBV5-6 and TRBJ2-7 provide the parts outside the CDR3, is DAGVTQSPTHLIKTRGQQVTLRCSPKSGHDTVSWYQQALGQGPQFIFQYYEEEERQRGNFPDRFSGHQFPNYSSELNVNALLLGDSALYLCASSSTSGRLYEQYFGPGTRLTVT.

The rearrangement links TRBV6-6 to TRBJ2-1; 11 bases are shared with TRBD1. There are 15 residues in the CDR3. The trim removed 2 bases at V and 6 bases at J, leaving 3 bases unmatched. The V gene's germline CDR1 is MNHNY and CDR2 SVGAGI (reference sequence). Here the CDR3 DNA reads TGTGCCAGCAGTTACCGGACAGGGGGCGTCAATGAGCAGTTCTTC. Translated: CASSYRTGGVNEQFF.

The table lists this clone with a few counts. J is TRBJ2-5 and V is TRBV11-2; D ambiguous. Gene TRBJ2-7 matches the end of the DNA better, so the J call may be wrong. The CDR3 covers 12 residues. Per the germline V gene, CDR1 is SGHAT and CDR2 is FQNNGV. The CDR3 nucleotides are TGTGCCAGCAGCACCGGTCTCTACGAGCAGTACTTC. It translates to CASSTGLYEQYF.

This clone was detected once. This sequence joins TRBV5-6 and TRBJ2-7; the match to TRBD2 covers 7 bases. After removal of 4 bases from V and 2 bases from J, the junction contained 12 bases not matched to a gene. This CDR3 comprises 16 residues. Germline CDR1 reads SGHDT; CDR2 reads YYEEEE. CDR3 nucleotide sequence: TGTGCCAGCAGCCCGGGGGGTCGCAGTTTCACCTACGAGCAGTACTTC. Its translation is CASSPGGRSFTYEQYF.

The CDR3 protein is CASNPGGGTRGTEAFF. CDR3 sequence (DNA): TGTGCCAGCAACCCGGGAGGGGGGACGAGGGGAACTGAAGCTTTCTTT. J is TRBJ1-1 and V is TRBV5-4, with D maybe TRBD1 (6 bases). CDR1 and CDR2 from the germline V gene are SGHNT and YYREEE (reference sequence). V shed 6 bases and J shed 5 bases, with 23 bases lying between them. This CDR3 has 16 residues.

This clone was observed a few times. The chain couples TRBV5-4 to TRBJ1-2; 8 positions agree with TRBD1. Looked up from germline, CDR1 is SGHNT and CDR2 is YYREEE (reference sequence). The CDR3 has 15 amino acids. Trimming removed 4 bases from V and 6 bases from J; junction bases left unmatched: 11. The DNA of the CDR3 is TGTGCCAGCAGCGGCCCAGACAGGGGAGTTGATGGCTACACCTTC. As protein: CASSGPDRGVDGYTF.

The chain recombines TRBV5-5 with TRBJ1-1; a weak D match, TRBD1 (6 bases). The CDR3 runs 19 residues. From germline, CDR1 is SGHKS and CDR2 YYEKEE (reference sequence). V lost 1 base to trimming and J lost 0 bases, with 22 bases between them. Here the CDR3 DNA reads TGTGCCAGCAGCTTGACAGGGATGGTTCGTTCCTACCTGAACACTGAAGCTTTCTTT. Protein sequence: CASSLTGMVRSYLNTEAFF.

V gene TRBV28 combines with J gene TRBJ2-1, with TRBD1 matching 7 bases. Unmatched junction bases numbered 17, after V lost 6 bases and J lost 9 bases. This CDR3 has 16 residues. Germline CDR1 is MDHEN and CDR2 is SYDVKM. The CDR3 protein is CASRVDRVRNLGEQFF. CDR3 DNA sequence: TGTGCCAGCAGAGTCGACAGGGTTCGTAATTTGGGTGAGCAGTTCTTC. Supplemented by reference TRBV28 and TRBJ2-1, the full variable domain reads DVKVTQSSRYLVKRTGEKVFLECVQDMDHENMFWYRQDPGLGLRLIYFSYDVKMKEKGDIPEGYSVSREKKERFSLILESASTNQTSMYLCASRVDRVRNLGEQFFGPGTRLTVL.

The chain links TRBV7-3 to TRBJ2-3; 12 positions agree with TRBD2. V lost 4 bases, J lost 1 base, and 3 bases stayed unmatched. The CDR3 is 16 residues long. The germline V gene encodes CDR1 SGHTA and CDR2 FQGTGA. CDR3 amino acids: CASSSRTSGGTDTQYF. The DNA for the CDR3 is TGTGCCAGCAGCTCCCGGACTAGCGGGGGCACAGATACGCAGTATTTT. The entire variable domain, with the rest obtained from reference TRBV7-3 and TRBJ2-3, is as follows: GAGVSQTPSNKVTEKGKYVELRCDPISGHTALYWYRQSLGQGPEFLIYFQGTGAADDSGLPNDRFFAVRPEGSVSTLKIQRTERGDSAVYLCASSSRTSGGTDTQYFGPGTRLTVL.

V is TRBV25-1 and J is TRBJ2-3; D is unresolved. Germline-derived CDR1 and CDR2 are MGHDK and SYGVNS. V was shortened by 9 bases and J by 0 bases, with 13 bases between the two germline ends. The CDR3 is made up of 14 amino acids. The CDR3 region is CASKNSLSTDTQYF. The CDR3 DNA reads as TGTGCCAGTAAAAACAGCCTCAGCACAGATACGCAGTATTTT.

This chain uses TRBV9 with TRBJ2-1; 7 nucleotides align to TRBD2. V gave up 3 bases and J gave up 8 bases; unmatched junction bases: 5. Germline V lookup: CDR1 SGDLS, CDR2 YYNGEE. This CDR3 spans 13 amino acids. The CDR3 loop reads CASSAETSDEQFF. The CDR3 DNA reads TGTGCCAGCAGCGCGGAAACTAGCGATGAGCAGTTCTTC.

The chain recombines TRBV11-2 with TRBJ2-5, with 12 bases aligning to TRBD2. J gave up 2 bases and V 2 bases, and 3 bases lay outside the gene matches. Germline V gene data show CDR1 as SGHAT and CDR2 as FQNNGV. The length of the CDR3 is 16 residues. CDR3: CASSLRLAGEQETQYF. The CDR3 DNA is TGTGCCAGCAGCTTACGACTAGCGGGGGAACAAGAGACCCAGTACTTC.

The chain uses TRBV6-5 and TRBJ2-4, with 8 bases fitting TRBD1. The CDR3 is 14 amino acids. Germline-derived CDR1 and CDR2 are MNHEY and SVGAGI. V lost 7 bases and J lost 8; bases outside the gene matches: 10. The CDR3 coding sequence is TGTGCCAGCACCCCCGGACAGGGTGGGGACATTCAGTACTTC. It yields the protein CASTPGQGGDIQYF.